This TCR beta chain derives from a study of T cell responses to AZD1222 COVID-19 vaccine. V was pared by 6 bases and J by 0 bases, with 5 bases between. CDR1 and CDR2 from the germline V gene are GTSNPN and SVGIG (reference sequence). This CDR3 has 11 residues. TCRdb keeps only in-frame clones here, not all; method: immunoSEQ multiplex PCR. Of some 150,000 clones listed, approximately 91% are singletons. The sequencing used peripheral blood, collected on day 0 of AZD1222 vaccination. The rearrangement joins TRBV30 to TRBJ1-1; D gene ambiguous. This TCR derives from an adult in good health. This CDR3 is CACTLNTEAFF. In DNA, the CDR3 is TGTGCCTGCACCTTGAACACTGAAGCTTTCTTT.